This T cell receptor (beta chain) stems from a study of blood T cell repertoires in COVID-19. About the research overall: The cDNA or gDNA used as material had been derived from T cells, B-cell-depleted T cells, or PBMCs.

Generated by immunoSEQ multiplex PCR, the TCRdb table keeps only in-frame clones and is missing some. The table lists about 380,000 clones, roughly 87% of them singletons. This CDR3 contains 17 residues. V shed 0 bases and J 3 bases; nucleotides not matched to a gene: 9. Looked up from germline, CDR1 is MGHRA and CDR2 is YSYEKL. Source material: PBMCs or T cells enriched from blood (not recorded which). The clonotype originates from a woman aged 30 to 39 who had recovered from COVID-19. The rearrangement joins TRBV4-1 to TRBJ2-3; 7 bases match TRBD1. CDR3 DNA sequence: TGCGCCAGCAGCCAAGAGGCCGGGGCAGGGGGAACAGATACGCAGTATTTT. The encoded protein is CASSQEAGAGGTDTQYF.